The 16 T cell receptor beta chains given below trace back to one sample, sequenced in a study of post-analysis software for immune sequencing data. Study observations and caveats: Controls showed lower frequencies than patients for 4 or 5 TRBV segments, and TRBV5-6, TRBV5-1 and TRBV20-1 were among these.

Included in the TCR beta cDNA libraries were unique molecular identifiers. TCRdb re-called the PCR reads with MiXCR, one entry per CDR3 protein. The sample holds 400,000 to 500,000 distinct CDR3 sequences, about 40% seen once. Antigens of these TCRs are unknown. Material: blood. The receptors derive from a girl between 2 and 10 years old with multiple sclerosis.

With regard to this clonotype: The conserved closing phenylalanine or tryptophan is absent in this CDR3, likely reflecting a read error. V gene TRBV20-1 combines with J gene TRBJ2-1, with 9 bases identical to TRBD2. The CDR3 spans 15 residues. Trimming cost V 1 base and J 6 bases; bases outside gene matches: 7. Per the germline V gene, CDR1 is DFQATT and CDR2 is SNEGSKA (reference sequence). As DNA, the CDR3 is TGCAGTGCTAGAGGGGTTAGCGGGAGCGGCAATGAGCAGTTCGTC. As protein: CSARGVSGSGNEQFV.

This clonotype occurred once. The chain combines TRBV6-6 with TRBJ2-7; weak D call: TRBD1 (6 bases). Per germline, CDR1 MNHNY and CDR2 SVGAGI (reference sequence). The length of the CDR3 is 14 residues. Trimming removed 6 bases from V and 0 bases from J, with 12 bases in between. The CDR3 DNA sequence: TGTGCCAGCAGGACAGGCCCCAGCTCCTACGAGCAGTACTTC. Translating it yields CASRTGPSSYEQYF.

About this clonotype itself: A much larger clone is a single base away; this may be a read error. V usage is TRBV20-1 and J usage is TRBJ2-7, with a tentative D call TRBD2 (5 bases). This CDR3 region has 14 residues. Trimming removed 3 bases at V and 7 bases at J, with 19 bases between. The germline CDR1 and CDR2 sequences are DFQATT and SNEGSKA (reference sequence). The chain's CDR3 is CSASRHPDYNEQYF. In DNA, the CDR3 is TGCAGTGCTAGTCGACACCCCGACTACAATGAGCAGTACTTC.

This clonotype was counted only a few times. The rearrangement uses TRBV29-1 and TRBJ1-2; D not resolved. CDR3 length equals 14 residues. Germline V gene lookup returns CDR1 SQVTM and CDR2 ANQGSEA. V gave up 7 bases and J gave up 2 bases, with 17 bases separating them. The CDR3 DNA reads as TGCAGCGCTCTACGGGGAGGTTCAAACTATGGCTACACCTTC. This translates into CSALRGGSNYGYTF.

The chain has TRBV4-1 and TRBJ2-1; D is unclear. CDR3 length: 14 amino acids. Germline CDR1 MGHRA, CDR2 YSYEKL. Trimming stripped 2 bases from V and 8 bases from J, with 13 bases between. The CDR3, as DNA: TGCGCCAGCAGCCAAAAAGGCCTGCTCGATGAGCAGTTCTTC. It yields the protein CASSQKGLLDEQFF.

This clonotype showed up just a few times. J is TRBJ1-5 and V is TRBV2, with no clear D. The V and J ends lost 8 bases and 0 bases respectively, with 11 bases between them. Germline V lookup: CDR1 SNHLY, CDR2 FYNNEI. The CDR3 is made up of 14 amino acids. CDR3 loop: CASAAVYSNQPQHF. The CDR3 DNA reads TGTGCCAGCGCGGCGGTATATAGCAATCAGCCCCAGCATTTT.

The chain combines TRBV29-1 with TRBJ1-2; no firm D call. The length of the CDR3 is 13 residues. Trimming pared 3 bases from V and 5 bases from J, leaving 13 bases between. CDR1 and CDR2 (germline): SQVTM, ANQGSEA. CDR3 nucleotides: TGCAGCGTTGACGCTAGGGATGGGTATGGCTACACCTTC. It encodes CSVDARDGYGYTF.

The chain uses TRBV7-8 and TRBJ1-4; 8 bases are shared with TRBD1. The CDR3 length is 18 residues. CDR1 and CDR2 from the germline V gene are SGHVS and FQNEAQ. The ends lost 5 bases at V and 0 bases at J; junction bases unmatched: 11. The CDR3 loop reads CASSPGGGQAATNEKLFF. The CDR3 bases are TGTGCCAGCAGCCCAGGGGGGGGACAGGCGGCAACTAATGAAAAACTGTTTTTT.

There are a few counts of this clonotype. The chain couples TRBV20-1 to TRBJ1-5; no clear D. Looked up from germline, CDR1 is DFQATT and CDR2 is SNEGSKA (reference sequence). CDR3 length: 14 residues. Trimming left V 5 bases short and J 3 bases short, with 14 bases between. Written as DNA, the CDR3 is TGCAGTGCTCGGCTGGGCCGATTCAATCAGCCCCAGCATTTT. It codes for CSARLGRFNQPQHF.

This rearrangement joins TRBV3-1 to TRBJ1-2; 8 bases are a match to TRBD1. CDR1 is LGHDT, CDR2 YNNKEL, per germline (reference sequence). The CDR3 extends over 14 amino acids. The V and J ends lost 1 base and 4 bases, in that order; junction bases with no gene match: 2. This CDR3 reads CASSQGTGLYGYTF. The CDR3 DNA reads TGTGCCAGCAGCCAAGGGACAGGGCTCTATGGCTACACCTTC. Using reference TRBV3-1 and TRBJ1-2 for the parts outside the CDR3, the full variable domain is DTAVSQTPKYLVTQMGNDKSIKCEQNLGHDTMYWYKQDSKKFLKIMFSYNNKELIINETVPNRFSPKSPDKAHLNLHINSLELGDSAVYFCASSQGTGLYGYTFGSGTRLTVV.

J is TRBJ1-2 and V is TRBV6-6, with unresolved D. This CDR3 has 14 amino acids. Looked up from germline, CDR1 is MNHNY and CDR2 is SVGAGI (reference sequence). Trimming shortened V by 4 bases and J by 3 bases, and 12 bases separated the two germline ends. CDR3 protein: CASSFSDAYYGYTF. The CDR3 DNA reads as TGTGCCAGCAGTTTTTCTGACGCTTACTATGGCTACACCTTC.

The chain's CDR3 is CASSLWASGYYEQYF. CDR3 DNA sequence: TGTGCCAGCAGCTTATGGGCTAGCGGTTACTACGAGCAGTACTTC. The chain joins TRBV7-2 to TRBJ2-4; 7 bases line up with TRBD2. The DNA matches TRBJ2-7 better at its end, which makes the J call doubtful. Germline CDR1 and CDR2: SGHTA and FQGNSA. The CDR3 totals 15 residues.

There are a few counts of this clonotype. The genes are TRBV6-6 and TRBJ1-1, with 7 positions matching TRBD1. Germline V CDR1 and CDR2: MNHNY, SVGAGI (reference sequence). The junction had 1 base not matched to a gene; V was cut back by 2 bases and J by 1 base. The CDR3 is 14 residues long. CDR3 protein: CASSYDRANTEAFF. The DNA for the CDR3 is TGTGCCAGCAGTTACGACAGGGCGAACACTGAAGCTTTCTTT.

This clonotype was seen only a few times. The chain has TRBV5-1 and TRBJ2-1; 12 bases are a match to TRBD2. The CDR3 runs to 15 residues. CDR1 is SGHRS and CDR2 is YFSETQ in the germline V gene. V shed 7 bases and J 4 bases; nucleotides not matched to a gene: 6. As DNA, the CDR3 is TGCGCCAGCTCGAACCTAGCGGGAGGGTACAATGAGCAGTTCTTC. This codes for CASSNLAGGYNEQFF.

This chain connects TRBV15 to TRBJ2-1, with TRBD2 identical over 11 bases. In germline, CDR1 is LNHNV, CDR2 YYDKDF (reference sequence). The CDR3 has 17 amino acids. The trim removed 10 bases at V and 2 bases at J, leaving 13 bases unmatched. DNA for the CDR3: TGTGCCATCGCACTGCTAGCGGGAGGACCTACCTACAATGAGCAGTTCTTC. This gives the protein CAIALLAGGPTYNEQFF. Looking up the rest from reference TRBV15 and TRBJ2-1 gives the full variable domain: DAMVIQNPRYQVTQFGKPVTLSCSQTLNHNVMYWYQQKSSQAPKLLFHYYDKDFNNEADTPDNFQSRRPNTSFCFLDIRSPGLGDTAMYLCAIALLAGGPTYNEQFFGPGTRLTVL.

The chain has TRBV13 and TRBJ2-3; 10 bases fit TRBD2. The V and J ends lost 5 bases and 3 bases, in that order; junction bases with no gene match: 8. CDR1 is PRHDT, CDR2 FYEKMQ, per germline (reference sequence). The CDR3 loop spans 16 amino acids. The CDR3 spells CASSPAWTSGTDTQYF. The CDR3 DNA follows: TGTGCCAGCAGCCCAGCTTGGACTAGCGGTACAGATACGCAGTATTTT.